Listed below are T cell receptor beta chains from one sample, sequenced in a study of vaccination and CD4 T cells after COVID-19. These receptors' targets are unknown. One entry per CDR3 protein, called by TCRdb with MiXCR from the PCR reads. This table has more than 9,000 distinct CDR3 sequences, about two thirds appearing once. The sample taken for sequencing was CD4+ T cells from blood, cultured in vitro. The source of these receptors is a human donor who had recovered from COVID-19. Both conserved end residues are part of each CDR3. Fields, in order: clone size, D gene, V gene, J gene, CDR3 DNA, CDR3 protein. The D gene is left open where the match is weak. Only part of the rows carry a size: once, few, many, or a class if the clone is expanded.

abundance: -
d_gene: -
v_gene: TRBV28
j_gene: TRBJ2-5
CDR3nt: TGTGCCAGCAGTAGTCCAGAGACCCAGTACTTC
CDR3aa: CASSSPETQYF

abundance: few
d_gene: -
v_gene: TRBV7-2
j_gene: TRBJ1-2
CDR3nt: TGTGCCAGCAGCTTAGATGGGTACTACCGTCTGCAGAATGGCTACACCTTC
CDR3aa: CASSLDGYYRLQNGYTF

abundance: -
d_gene: -
v_gene: TRBV20-1
j_gene: TRBJ2-5
CDR3nt: TGCAGTGCTAGTCTGCAGGGGGGAGAGACCCAGTACTTC
CDR3aa: CSASLQGGETQYF

abundance: -
d_gene: TRBD1
v_gene: TRBV7-9
j_gene: TRBJ1-1
CDR3nt: TGTGCCAGCAGCCCGCGATGGTGGACAGGGCGAACTGAAGCTTTCTTT
CDR3aa: CASSPRWWTGRTEAFF

abundance: large
d_gene: -
v_gene: TRBV12-3/TRBV12-4
j_gene: TRBJ2-3
CDR3nt: TGTGCCAGCAGTGTGGACTGGAACACAGATACGCAGTATTTT
CDR3aa: CASSVDWNTDTQYF

abundance: few
d_gene: -
v_gene: TRBV6-1
j_gene: TRBJ1-6
CDR3nt: TGTGCCAGCAGTGAAATCTGGGGTGGGAATTCACCCCTCCACTTT
CDR3aa: CASSEIWGGNSPLHF

abundance: -
d_gene: -
v_gene: TRBV7-2
j_gene: TRBJ1-6
CDR3nt: TGTGCCAGCAGCTTAATGGTGTCAGGGAATTCACCCCTCCACTTT
CDR3aa: CASSLMVSGNSPLHF

abundance: once
d_gene: -
v_gene: TRBV20-1
j_gene: TRBJ2-7
CDR3nt: TGCAGTGCTAGAGGCGGGGGCTTCAGCGAGCAGTACTTC
CDR3aa: CSARGGGFSEQYF

abundance: -
d_gene: -
v_gene: TRBV6-5
j_gene: TRBJ1-2
CDR3nt: TGTACCAGCAGTTACTCTGGGACGGGCTATGGCTACACCTTC
CDR3aa: CTSSYSGTGYGYTF

abundance: -
d_gene: TRBD1
v_gene: TRBV6-1
j_gene: TRBJ1-2
CDR3nt: TGTGCCAGCACAGAGACAGGGAGGTACTATGGCTACACCTTC
CDR3aa: CASTETGRYYGYTF